These 23 T cell receptor beta chains share one sample of origin, sequenced in a study of T cell repertoires in cytomegalovirus infection. In TCRdb, the reads were re-called with MiXCR into one record per CDR3 protein. The sample yields about a million distinct CDR3 sequences, around 29% seen once. No antigens are known for them. The material was cultured CD8+ T cells from PBMCs, obtained from culture after CMV antigen stimulation. The receptors shown here come from a human donor in good health (CMV status not recorded). Some clones in this sample may be carry-over from other donors' samples.

The chain links TRBV20-1 to TRBJ2-1, with 13 bases fitting TRBD2. CDR1 DFQATT and CDR2 SNEGSKA come from the germline V gene (reference sequence). With 7 bases clipped from V and 7 bases from J, the junction kept 7 bases outside the gene matches. This CDR3 region has 14 residues. This CDR3 is CSETSGGAGNEQFF. In DNA, the CDR3 is TGCAGTGAAACTAGCGGGGGGGCGGGTAATGAGCAGTTCTTC.

This chain links TRBV6-8 with TRBJ1-5; the D gene is possibly TRBD1 (6 bases). V lost 4 bases to trimming and J lost 3 bases, with 10 bases between them. This CDR3 spans 14 amino acids. Per the germline V gene, CDR1 is MNHGY and CDR2 is SAAAGT. The CDR3 loop is CASSFRGFNQPQHF. CDR3 DNA sequence: TGTGCCAGCAGTTTCAGGGGATTCAATCAGCCCCAGCATTTT.

This clonotype was seen once. A read error may be the cause here, since a much bigger clone is one base away. The CDR3 DNA reads as TGTGTCAGCAGCTTAATTGCAACTAATGAAAAACTGTTTTTT. Amino acids: CVSSLIATNEKLFF. The rearrangement uses TRBV7-6 and TRBJ1-4; D gene uncertain. The V gene's germline CDR1 is SGHVS and CDR2 FNYEAQ. This CDR3 has 14 amino acids.

Only a few counts were recorded for this clonotype. The chain links TRBV7-8 to TRBJ2-7, with D perhaps TRBD2 (5 bases). The V gene's germline CDR1 is SGHVS and CDR2 FQNEAQ. The CDR3 extends over 13 amino acids. V was cut by 2 bases and J by 5 bases, with 10 bases left in between. CDR3 nucleotides: TGTGCCAGCAGCTTAAAAGGACTCCACGAGCAGTACGTC. This gives the protein CASSLKGLHEQYV.

There are a few counts of this clonotype. The rearrangement uses TRBV27 and TRBJ2-2; 7 bases map to TRBD2. This CDR3 spans 16 amino acids. Germline V gene lookup returns CDR1 MNHEY and CDR2 SMNVEV (reference sequence). V shed 0 bases and J 5 bases; nucleotides not matched to a gene: 6. CDR3 amino acids: CASSLSWGGGTGELFF. For the CDR3, the DNA is TGTGCCAGCAGTTTATCGTGGGGGGGAGGTACCGGGGAGCTGTTTTTT.

This clonotype was counted a few times. DNA for the CDR3: TGCGCCAGCAGCCAAGTAGCCGGGGAGCTGTTTTTT. It codes for CASSQVAGELFF. The gene calls are TRBV4-3 and TRBJ2-2; D is unclear. This CDR3 contains 12 residues. The ends were cut back, 1 base at V and 6 bases at J, with 3 bases in the middle. The germline CDR1 and CDR2 sequences are LGHNA and YSLEER.

This chain joins TRBV5-4 and TRBJ1-6; D perhaps matches TRBD1 (6 bases). Per germline, CDR1 SGHNT and CDR2 YYREEE (reference sequence). The CDR3 spans 14 residues. Trimming stripped 4 bases from V and 6 bases from J, with 11 bases between. The CDR3 is CASSTGQINSPLHF. CDR3 DNA: TGTGCCAGCAGCACCGGACAGATTAATTCACCCCTCCACTTT. The full variable domain, with the rest looked up from reference TRBV5-4 and TRBJ1-6, is ETGVTQSPTHLIKTRGQQVTLRCSSQSGHNTVSWYQQALGQGPQFIFQYYREEENGRGNFPPRFSGLQFPNYSSELNVNALELDDSALYLCASSTGQINSPLHFGNGTRLTVT.

This chain connects TRBV12-5 to TRBJ2-5, with TRBD1 identical over 7 bases. The CDR3 runs 15 residues. V gave up 6 bases and J gave up 1 base; unmatched junction bases: 8. Germline CDR1 LGHNT, CDR2 FRNRAP. CDR3 in amino acids: CASGTDRPSQETQYF. CDR3 nucleotide sequence: TGTGCTAGTGGCACGGACAGGCCGAGCCAAGAGACCCAGTACTTC.

This clonotype has only one observation. A much more abundant neighbour one base away suggests this may be a read error. The V gene is TRBV7-2, the J gene TRBJ1-6; a possible D gene is TRBD1 (6 bases). Germline V lookup: CDR1 SGHTA, CDR2 FQGNSA. CDR3 size: 16 residues. CDR3 DNA: TGTGTCAGCAGCTTAACGGTCCCGGGACAAAATTCACCCCTCCACTTT. Translation gives CVSSLTVPGQNSPLHF. The whole variable domain, remainder taken from reference TRBV7-2 and TRBJ1-6, is GAGVSQSPSNKVTEKGKDVELRCDPISGHTALYWYRQSLGQGLEFLIYFQGNSAPDKSGLPSDRFSAERTGGSVSTLTIQRTQQEDSAVYLCVSSLTVPGQNSPLHFGNGTRLTVT.

This chain joins TRBV25-1 and TRBJ1-2; 9 bases fit TRBD1. CDR3 length equals 14 residues. The germline V gene has CDR1 MGHDK and CDR2 SYGVNS. The junction had 6 bases not matched to a gene; V was cut back by 4 bases and J by 6 bases. The CDR3 nucleotides read TGTGCCAGCAGTGCCCTCGGACAGGGGAATGGCTACACCTTC. It translates to CASSALGQGNGYTF.

This clonotype was detected many times. The gene calls are TRBV6-4 and TRBJ2-3; the match to TRBD1 covers 10 bases. CDR1 is MRHNA and CDR2 is SNTAGT in the germline V gene. The length of the CDR3 is 15 residues. J lost 4 bases, V lost 0 bases, and 1 base had no gene match. CDR3 residues: CASSDSGQGSDTQYF. In DNA, the CDR3 is TGTGCCAGCAGTGACTCGGGACAGGGGTCAGATACGCAGTATTTT.

A remark on this clonotype: Since a much larger clone is just one base distant, this may be a read error. The chain recombines TRBV6-5 with TRBJ1-6; 8 bases align to TRBD1. Per germline, CDR1 MNHEY and CDR2 SVGAGI. V lost 1 base and J lost 7; bases outside the gene matches: 3. The CDR3 spans 15 residues. The CDR3 sequence: CASSYFWTGNSPLHF. The CDR3 coding sequence is TGTGCCAGCAGTTACTTCTGGACAGGGAATTCACCCCTCCACTTT.

The rearrangement uses TRBV19 and TRBJ2-7; possible D gene TRBD1, 5 bases. The V gene's germline CDR1 is LNHDA and CDR2 SQIVND (reference sequence). This CDR3 has 13 amino acids. Trimming stripped 5 bases from V and 4 bases from J, with 12 bases between. In DNA, the CDR3 is TGTGCCAGTAGTTACGGACATTTTTACGAGCAGTACTTC. Translation: CASSYGHFYEQYF.

This clonotype appeared a few times. This chain uses TRBV15 with TRBJ2-1; TRBD2 aligns across 12 bases. J lost 10 bases, V lost 4 bases, and 5 bases had no gene match. In germline, CDR1 is LNHNV, CDR2 YYDKDF (reference sequence). CDR3 length: 14 amino acids. CDR3 DNA sequence: TGTGCCACCAGCATACTAGCGGGGGGAGGGGAGCAGTTCTTC. This translates into CATSILAGGGEQFF.

In its sample, this clonotype was seen many times. The chain combines TRBV7-2 with TRBJ1-6; a weak D match, TRBD1 (6 bases). Trimming stripped 5 bases from V and 9 bases from J, with 23 bases between. The CDR3 has 17 amino acids. Germline CDR1 is SGHTA and CDR2 is FQGNSA. In DNA, the CDR3 is TGTGCCAGCAGCAATCGACAGGATTCCGCGGCACGTTCACCCCTCCACTTT. Translation: CASSNRQDSAARSPLHF.

V and J are TRBV12-3 or TRBV12-4 and TRBJ2-2; perhaps D is TRBD1 or TRBD2 (6 bases each). V was trimmed by 3 bases and J by 7 bases, leaving 12 bases between them. The CDR3 contains 14 residues. The CDR3 reads CASSFGGPYGELFF. The CDR3 bases are TGTGCCAGCAGTTTTGGGGGGCCGTACGGGGAGCTGTTTTTT.

This rearrangement joins TRBV3-1 to TRBJ1-4, with a possible D match to TRBD1 (5 bases). With 0 bases removed from V and 5 bases from J, the gap between germline ends came to 10 bases. The CDR3 spans 15 residues. CDR1 and CDR2 from the germline V gene are LGHDT and YNNKEL (reference sequence). DNA of the CDR3: TGTGCCAGCAGCCAAGATCCGGGGCAGAATGAAAAACTGTTTTTT. Amino acid sequence: CASSQDPGQNEKLFF.

This clonotype was seen a few times. This sequence joins TRBV19 and TRBJ2-7; TRBD1 matches 9 bases. V shed 10 bases, J shed 2 bases, and the junction held 15 bases outside the gene matches. Germline values: CDR1 LNHDA, CDR2 SQIVND (reference sequence). This CDR3 has 16 amino acids. CDR3 in amino acids: CATMSRGDRETYEQYV. CDR3 bases: TGTGCCACCATGTCCAGGGGGGACAGGGAAACCTACGAGCAGTACGTC.

The V gene is TRBV11-2, the J gene TRBJ1-5; possibly TRBD1 for D (6 bases). Germline values: CDR1 SGHAT, CDR2 FQNNGV. Between the trimmed V and J ends, which lost 1 base and 5 bases, there was a span of 12 bases. The CDR3 has 15 amino acids. CDR3 nucleotides: TGTGCCAGCAGCTTAGGACAGGATTTTTATCAGCCCCAGCATTTT. Protein product: CASSLGQDFYQPQHF.

This clonotype was seen many times. The chain carries TRBV7-6 and TRBJ1-1; D perhaps matches TRBD1 (6 bases). Germline loops: CDR1 SGHVS, CDR2 FNYEAQ. Deletions cut 2 bases from V and 4 bases from J, with 20 bases between. The CDR3 totals 17 residues. The CDR3 bases are TGTGCCAGCAGCTTATCAATTTCATCAGGGGAGGGCACTGAAGCTTTCTTT. It specifies CASSLSISSGEGTEAFF.

The chain joins TRBV11-2 to TRBJ1-2; 8 bases fit TRBD1. CDR3 length equals 14 residues. Germline V gene lookup returns CDR1 SGHAT and CDR2 FQNNGV. The V gene end was trimmed by 3 bases and the J gene end by 7 bases; junction bases not matched to a gene: 7. The CDR3 reads CASSFEDRAFGYTF. For the CDR3, the DNA is TGTGCCAGCAGCTTCGAGGACAGGGCCTTTGGCTACACCTTC.

The genes are TRBV10-3 and TRBJ2-7, with 8 bases fitting TRBD1. Germline assignment: CDR1 ENHRY and CDR2 SYGVKD. The CDR3 loop spans 15 amino acids. V gave up 5 bases and J gave up 1 base; unmatched junction bases: 7. CDR3 in amino acids: CAISSRTGISYEQYF. As DNA, the CDR3 is TGTGCCATCAGTAGTAGGACAGGGATTTCCTACGAGCAGTACTTC.

This clonotype was counted between two and nine times. This chain uses TRBV7-8 with TRBJ2-1; TRBD2 matches 8 bases. Germline CDR1 and CDR2: SGHVS and FQNEAQ. This CDR3 is 14 amino acids long. V lost 6 bases to trimming and J lost 5 bases; unmatched junction nucleotides: 6. The CDR3 nucleotides are TGTGCCAGCAGTCCCGGGACTAGTGACAATGAGCAGTTCTTC. Its translation: CASSPGTSDNEQFF.